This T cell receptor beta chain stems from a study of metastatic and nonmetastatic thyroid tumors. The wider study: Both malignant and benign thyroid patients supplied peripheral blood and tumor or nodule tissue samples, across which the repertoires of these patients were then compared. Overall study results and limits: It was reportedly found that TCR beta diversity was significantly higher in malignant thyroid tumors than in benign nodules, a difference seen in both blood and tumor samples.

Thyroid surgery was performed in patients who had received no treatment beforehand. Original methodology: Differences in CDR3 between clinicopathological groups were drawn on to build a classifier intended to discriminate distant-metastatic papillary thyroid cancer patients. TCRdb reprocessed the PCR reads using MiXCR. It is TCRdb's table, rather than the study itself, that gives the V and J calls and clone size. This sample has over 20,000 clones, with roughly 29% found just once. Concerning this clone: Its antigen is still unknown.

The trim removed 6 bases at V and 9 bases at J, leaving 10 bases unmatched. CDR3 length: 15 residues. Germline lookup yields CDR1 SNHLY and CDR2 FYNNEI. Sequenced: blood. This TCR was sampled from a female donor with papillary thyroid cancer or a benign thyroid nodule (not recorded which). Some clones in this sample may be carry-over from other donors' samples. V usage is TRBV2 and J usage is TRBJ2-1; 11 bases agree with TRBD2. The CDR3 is CASSPGLAGGAEQFF. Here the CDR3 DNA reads TGTGCCAGCAGCCCGGGGCTAGCGGGGGGAGCTGAGCAGTTCTTC.